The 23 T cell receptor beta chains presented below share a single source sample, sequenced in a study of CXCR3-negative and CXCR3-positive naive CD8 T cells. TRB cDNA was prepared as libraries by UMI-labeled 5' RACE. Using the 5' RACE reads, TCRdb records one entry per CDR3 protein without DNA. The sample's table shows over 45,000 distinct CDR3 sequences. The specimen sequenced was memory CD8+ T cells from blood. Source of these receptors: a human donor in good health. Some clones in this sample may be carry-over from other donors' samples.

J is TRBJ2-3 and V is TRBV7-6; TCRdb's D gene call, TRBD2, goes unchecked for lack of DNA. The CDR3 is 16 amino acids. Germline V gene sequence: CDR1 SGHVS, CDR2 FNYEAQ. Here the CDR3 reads CASSLLSGPVWDTQYF.

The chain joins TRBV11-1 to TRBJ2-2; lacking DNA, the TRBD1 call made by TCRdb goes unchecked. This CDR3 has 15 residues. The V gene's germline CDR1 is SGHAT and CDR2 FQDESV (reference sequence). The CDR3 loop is CASSLTQGDTGELFF. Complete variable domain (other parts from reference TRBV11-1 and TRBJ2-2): EAEVAQSPRYKITEKSQAVAFWCDPISGHATLYWYRQILGQGPELLVQFQDESVVDDSQLPKDRFSAERLKGVDSTLKIQPAELGDSAMYLCASSLTQGDTGELFFGEGSRLTVL.

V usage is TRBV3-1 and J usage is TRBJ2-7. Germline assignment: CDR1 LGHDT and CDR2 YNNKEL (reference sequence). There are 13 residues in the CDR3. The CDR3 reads CASSQPASYEQYF.

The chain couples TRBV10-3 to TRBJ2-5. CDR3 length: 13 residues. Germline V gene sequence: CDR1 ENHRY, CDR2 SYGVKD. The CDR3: CAISESLGETQYF.

The CDR3 here is CASSQLAGTGDEQYF. The gene calls are TRBV3-1 and TRBJ2-7; no DNA is available, so the TRBD1 call from TCRdb remains unchecked. Germline CDR1 reads LGHDT; CDR2 reads YNNKEL (reference sequence). This CDR3 comprises 15 residues.

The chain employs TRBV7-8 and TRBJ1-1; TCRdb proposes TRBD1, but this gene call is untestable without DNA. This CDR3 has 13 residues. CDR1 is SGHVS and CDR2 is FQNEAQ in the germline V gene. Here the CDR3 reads CASSPGLNTEGFF.

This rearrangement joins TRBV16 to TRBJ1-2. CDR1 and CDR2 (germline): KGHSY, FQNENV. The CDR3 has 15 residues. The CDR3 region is CASSQSRHRDYGYTF.

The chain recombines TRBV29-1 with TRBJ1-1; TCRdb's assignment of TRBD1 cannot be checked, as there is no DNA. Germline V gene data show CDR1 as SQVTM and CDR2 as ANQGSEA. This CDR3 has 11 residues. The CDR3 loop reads CSVGAGAEAFF.

CDR3: CASSLGGGGANVLTF. The V call is TRBV7-7, the J call TRBJ2-6; TCRdb selects TRBD2, and the lack of DNA leaves this call unchecked. This CDR3 region has 15 residues. CDR1 and CDR2 (germline): SSHAT, FNYEAQ (reference sequence).

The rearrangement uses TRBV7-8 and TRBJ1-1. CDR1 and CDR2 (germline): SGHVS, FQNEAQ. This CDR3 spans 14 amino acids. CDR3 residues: CASSPRTGGTEAFF.

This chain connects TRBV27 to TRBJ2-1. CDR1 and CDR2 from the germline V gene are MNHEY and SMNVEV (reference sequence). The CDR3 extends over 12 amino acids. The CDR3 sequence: CASGWAHNEQFF.

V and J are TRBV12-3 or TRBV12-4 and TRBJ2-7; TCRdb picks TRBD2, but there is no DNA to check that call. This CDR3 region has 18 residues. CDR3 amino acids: CASSNSGIQGPFRDEQYF.

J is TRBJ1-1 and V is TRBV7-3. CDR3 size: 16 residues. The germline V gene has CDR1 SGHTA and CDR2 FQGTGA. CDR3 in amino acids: CASTLGIIGANTEAFF.

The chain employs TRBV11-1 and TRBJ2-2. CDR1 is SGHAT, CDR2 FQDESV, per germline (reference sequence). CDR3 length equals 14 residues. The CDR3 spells CASSRKGNTGELFF.

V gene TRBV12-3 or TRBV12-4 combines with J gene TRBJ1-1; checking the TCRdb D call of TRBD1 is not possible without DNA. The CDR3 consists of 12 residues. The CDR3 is CASQGLGTEAFF.

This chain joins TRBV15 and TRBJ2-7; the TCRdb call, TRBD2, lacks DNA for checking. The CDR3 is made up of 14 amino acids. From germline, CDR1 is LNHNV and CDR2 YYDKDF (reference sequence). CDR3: CATSPGRGNYEQYF.

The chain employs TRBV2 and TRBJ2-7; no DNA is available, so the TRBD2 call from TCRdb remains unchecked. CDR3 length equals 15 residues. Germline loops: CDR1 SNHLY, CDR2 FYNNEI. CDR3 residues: CASSPRPSGSDEQYF. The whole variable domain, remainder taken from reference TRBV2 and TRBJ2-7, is EPEVTQTPSHQVTQMGQEVILRCVPISNHLYFYWYRQILGQKVEFLVSFYNNEISEKSEIFDDQFSVERPDGSNFTLKIRSTKLEDSAMYFCASSPRPSGSDEQYFGPGTRLTVT.

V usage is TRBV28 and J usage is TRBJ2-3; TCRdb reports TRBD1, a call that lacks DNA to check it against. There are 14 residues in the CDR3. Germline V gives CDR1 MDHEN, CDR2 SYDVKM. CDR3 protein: CASSLSVGGDTQYF.

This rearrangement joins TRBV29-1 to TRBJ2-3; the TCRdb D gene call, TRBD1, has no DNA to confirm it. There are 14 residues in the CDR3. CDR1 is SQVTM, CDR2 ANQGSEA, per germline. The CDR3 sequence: CSVEEGVRTDTQYF.

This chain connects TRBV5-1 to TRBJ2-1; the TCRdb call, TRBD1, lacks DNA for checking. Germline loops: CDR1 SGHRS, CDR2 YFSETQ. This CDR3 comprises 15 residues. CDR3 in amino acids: CASTVGGSSYNEQFF.

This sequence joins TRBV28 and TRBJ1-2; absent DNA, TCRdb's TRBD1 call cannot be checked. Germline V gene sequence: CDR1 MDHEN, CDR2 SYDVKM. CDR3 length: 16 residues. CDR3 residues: CASSHHPGTGVYGYTF.

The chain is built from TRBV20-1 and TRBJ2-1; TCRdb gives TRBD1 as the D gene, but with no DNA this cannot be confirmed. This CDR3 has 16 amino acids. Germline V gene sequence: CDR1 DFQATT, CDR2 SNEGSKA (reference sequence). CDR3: CSAPGRRGANYNEQFF.

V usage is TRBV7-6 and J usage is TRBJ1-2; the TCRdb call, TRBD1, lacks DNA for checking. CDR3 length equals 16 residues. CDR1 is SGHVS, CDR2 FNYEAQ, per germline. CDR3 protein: CASSPGTGVLNYGYTF. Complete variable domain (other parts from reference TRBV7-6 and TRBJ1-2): GAGVSQSPRYKVTKRGQDVALRCDPISGHVSLYWYRQALGQGPEFLTYFNYEAQQDKSGLPNDRFSAERPEGSISTLTIQRTEQRDSAMYRCASSPGTGVLNYGYTFGSGTRLTVV.